The 15 T cell receptor beta chains presented below share a single source sample, sequenced in a study of T cell changes during pregnancy in multiple sclerosis. Profiled with immunoSEQ multiplex PCR; TCRdb holds only in-frame clones, not every one. The repertoire holds fewer than 50,000 clones, with around nine tenths as singletons. The sample was CD4+ T cells from peripheral blood mononuclear cells, taken in the second trimester of pregnancy. The origin of the receptors is a female donor in good health, enrolled as a control in a pregnancy study.

The V gene is TRBV7-9, the J gene TRBJ1-2; TRBD1 aligns across 11 bases. Germline V gives CDR1 SEHNR, CDR2 FQNEAQ (reference sequence). The CDR3 loop spans 14 amino acids. The ends lost 5 bases at V and 7 bases at J; junction bases unmatched: 6. This CDR3 is CASSQTDRGPGYTF. As DNA, the CDR3 is TGTGCCAGCAGCCAAACGGACAGGGGGCCTGGCTACACCTTC.

This sequence joins TRBV19 and TRBJ2-4; maybe TRBD1 (6 bases). Germline assignment: CDR1 LNHDA and CDR2 SQIVND (reference sequence). This CDR3 has 14 residues. Deletions cut 5 bases from V and 4 bases from J, with 12 bases between. CDR3 amino acids: CASSAGTRKNIQYF. CDR3 sequence (DNA): TGTGCCAGTAGTGCCGGGACAAGAAAAAACATTCAGTACTTC.

CDR3 nucleotides: TGCGCCAGCAGCCACGGTAGAGGCGATGGCTACACCTTC. It codes for CASSHGRGDGYTF. The chain couples TRBV4-3 to TRBJ1-2; D is unresolved. V lost 3 bases, J lost 6 bases, and 11 bases lay in between. CDR1 LGHNA and CDR2 YSLEER come from the germline V gene. The CDR3 has 13 residues.

The CDR3 spells CASRRGHNEKLFF. The CDR3 bases are TGTGCCAGTAGGAGAGGCCATAATGAAAAACTGTTTTTT. V gene TRBV28 combines with J gene TRBJ1-4; D not certain. The germline CDR1 and CDR2 sequences are MDHEN and SYDVKM. V shed 9 bases and J shed 4 bases, with 12 bases lying between them. The CDR3 length is 13 residues.

This chain links TRBV25-1 with TRBJ2-2, with a tentative D call TRBD2 (6 bases). This CDR3 is built from 15 residues. Germline-derived CDR1 and CDR2 are MGHDK and SYGVNS. Trimming left V 3 bases short and J 3 bases short, with 11 bases between. The CDR3 sequence: CASSEGGVDTGELFF. In DNA, the CDR3 is TGTGCCAGCAGTGAGGGGGGAGTGGACACCGGGGAGCTGTTTTTT.

The chain links TRBV6-1 to TRBJ2-1, with TRBD1 identical over 7 bases. The CDR3 sequence is 14 residues long. V shed 7 bases, J shed 4 bases, and the junction held 7 bases outside the gene matches. In germline, CDR1 is MNHNS, CDR2 SASEGT. CDR3 coding DNA: TGTGCCAGCATGCAGGACAGGTTTTACAATGAGCAGTTCTTC. Protein product: CASMQDRFYNEQFF.

In its sample, this clone was seen once. The chain couples TRBV6-5 to TRBJ1-2, with D possibly being TRBD1 (5 bases). The CDR3 spans 11 residues. Per germline, CDR1 MNHEY and CDR2 SVGAGI. In DNA form, the CDR3 reads TGTGCTACAGTGGGGGGGTATGGCTACACCTTC. Protein product: CATVGGYGYTF.

The rearrangement joins TRBV23-1 to TRBJ1-6, with D unclear. TRBV23-1 carries the ORF label, with uncertain function. Trimming removed 3 bases at V and 5 bases at J, with 20 bases between. The CDR3 spans 18 residues. Here the CDR3 reads CASSHQVTAAVNNSPLHF. CDR3 nucleotide sequence: TGCGCCAGCAGTCATCAAGTCACGGCGGCAGTCAATAATTCACCCCTCCACTTT.

The chain employs TRBV12-5 and TRBJ2-5; 9 bases match TRBD2. This CDR3 has 16 amino acids. Germline loops: CDR1 LGHNT, CDR2 FRNRAP. V gave up 7 bases and J gave up 7 bases; unmatched junction bases: 16. This chain's CDR3 is CASAGGGEVGTGTQYF. The DNA for the CDR3 is TGTGCTAGTGCGGGCGGGGGGGAGGTCGGCACGGGGACCCAGTACTTC. Supplemented by reference TRBV12-5 and TRBJ2-5, the full variable domain reads DARVTQTPRHKVTEMGQEVTMRCQPILGHNTVFWYRQTMMQGLELLAYFRNRAPLDDSGMPKDRFSAEMPDATLATLKIQPSEPRDSAVYFCASAGGGEVGTGTQYFGPGTRLLVL.

This clone was seen a handful of times. This chain joins TRBV15 and TRBJ1-1; possibly TRBD1 for D (6 bases). The V gene lost 4 bases and the J gene lost 10 bases, with 10 bases spanning the gap. There are 11 residues in the CDR3. From germline, CDR1 is LNHNV and CDR2 YYDKDF (reference sequence). In nucleotides, the CDR3 is TGTGCCACCAGCAAGGGGGTTGGAGCTTTCTTT. As protein: CATSKGVGAFF. Drawing the rest from reference TRBV15 and TRBJ1-1, the complete variable domain is DAMVIQNPRYQVTQFGKPVTLSCSQTLNHNVMYWYQQKSSQAPKLLFHYYDKDFNNEADTPDNFQSRRPNTSFCFLDIRSPGLGDTAMYLCATSKGVGAFFGQGTRLTVV.

The gene calls are TRBV13 and TRBJ2-5; TRBD1 agrees at 12 bases. CDR1 is PRHDT and CDR2 is FYEKMQ in the germline V gene (reference sequence). CDR3 size: 16 residues. The J segment lost 5 bases and the V segment lost 5 bases, leaving 9 bases of the junction unmatched. CDR3 sequence (DNA): TGTGCCAGCAGCGCCAGGGGACAGGGGGCTTTGGAGACCCAGTACTTC. This gives the protein CASSARGQGALETQYF.

This chain connects TRBV6-1 to TRBJ2-1, with 9 bases identical to TRBD2. This CDR3 contains 13 residues. Germline CDR1 reads MNHNS; CDR2 reads SASEGT. Unmatched junction bases numbered 5, after V lost 7 bases and J lost 7 bases. The CDR3, as DNA: TGTGCCAGCAAAATAGCGGGGGCTAATGAGCAGTTCTTC. Translation gives CASKIAGANEQFF.

The V call is TRBV11-2, the J call TRBJ2-7; TRBD2 matches at 9 bases. Looked up from germline, CDR1 is SGHAT and CDR2 is FQNNGV. The CDR3 runs 14 residues. V shed 5 bases, J shed 3 bases, and the junction held 5 bases outside the gene matches. CDR3 sequence reads: CASSVISGGYEQYF. Written as DNA, the CDR3 is TGTGCCAGCAGCGTCATTAGCGGGGGCTACGAGCAGTACTTC.

The chain combines TRBV28 with TRBJ1-3, with D possibly being TRBD1 (5 bases). The germline CDR1 and CDR2 sequences are MDHEN and SYDVKM. V lost 5 bases and J 2 bases, leaving 13 bases between the germline ends. The CDR3 totals 15 residues. CDR3 in DNA: TGTGCCAGCAGTCCGACGGCAGGGACTGGAAACACCATATATTTT. This codes for CASSPTAGTGNTIYF.

The chain uses TRBV5-1 and TRBJ1-1; D is perhaps TRBD1 (5 bases). In germline, CDR1 is SGHRS, CDR2 YFSETQ. This CDR3 region has 13 residues. V lost 0 bases and J lost 5, with 8 bases in between. The CDR3 loop reads CASSLEGRTEAFF. In DNA, the CDR3 is TGCGCCAGCAGCTTGGAGGGGCGAACTGAAGCTTTCTTT.